One sample yielded the 7 T cell receptor beta chains listed below, sequenced in a study of control samples from healthy donors and cancer patients. Libraries were prepared by immunoSEQ multiplex PCR; TCRdb keeps only in-frame clonotypes and omits some of them. The sample shows approximately 69,000 clones, about nine tenths of them seen only once. The specimen sequenced was PBMCs. The source is a man in his sixties with colorectal cancer.

V and J are TRBV7-9 and TRBJ2-7; 10 bases agree with TRBD1. From germline, CDR1 is SEHNR and CDR2 FQNEAQ (reference sequence). There are 14 residues in the CDR3. V shed 3 bases and J 5 bases; nucleotides not matched to a gene: 4. The DNA for the CDR3 is TGTGCCAGCAGCTTTGGGACAGGGGCCGACGAGCAGTACTTC. Translating gives CASSFGTGADEQYF.

CDR3 DNA sequence: TGTGCCAGCAGTTTATATGGGCGCTACGAGCAGTACTTC. It encodes CASSLYGRYEQYF. This chain uses TRBV12-3 or TRBV12-4 with TRBJ2-7; no clear D. V lost 2 bases and J lost 3, with 8 bases in between. The CDR3 is made up of 13 amino acids.

A single count supports this clone. The gene calls are TRBV19 and TRBJ1-6, with a weak D call TRBD1 (6 bases). The length of the CDR3 is 15 residues. V was shortened by 9 bases and J by 2 bases, with 14 bases between the two germline ends. Germline-derived CDR1 and CDR2 are LNHDA and SQIVND (reference sequence). The CDR3 region is CASHSPGAYNSPLHF. CDR3 DNA: TGTGCCAGCCATTCCCCAGGGGCCTATAATTCACCCCTCCACTTT.

The chain is built from TRBV3-1 (or the pseudogene TRBV3-2) and TRBJ2-3, with D uncertain. The germline V gene has CDR1 LGHDT and CDR2 YNNKEL (reference sequence). V was clipped by 6 bases and J by 2 bases, with 3 bases between them. The CDR3 has 11 amino acids. CDR3 nucleotide sequence: TGTGCCAGCAGTCACACAGATACGCAGTATTTT. Translation gives CASSHTDTQYF.

CDR3 region: CASSLDGGRYGYTF. The DNA of the CDR3 is TGCGCCAGCAGCTTGGATGGGGGCAGGTATGGCTACACCTTC. V and J are TRBV5-1 and TRBJ1-2; possible D gene TRBD1, 6 bases. Trimming removed 0 bases at V and 5 bases at J, with 11 bases between. CDR1 SGHRS and CDR2 YFSETQ come from the germline V gene. The CDR3 totals 14 residues.

This clone was recorded once. V is TRBV2 and J is TRBJ2-5, with TRBD1 matching 7 bases. Unmatched junction bases numbered 7, after V lost 8 bases and J lost 1 base. Germline CDR1 SNHLY, CDR2 FYNNEI. The CDR3 consists of 14 residues. This chain's CDR3 is CASSRQGVQETQYF. For the CDR3, the DNA is TGTGCCAGCTCTCGACAGGGAGTCCAAGAGACCCAGTACTTC.

CDR3 sequence: CASSESPGNTEAFF. The CDR3 DNA sequence: TGTGCCAGCAGTGAATCCCCCGGGAACACTGAAGCTTTCTTT. The V call is TRBV25-1, the J call TRBJ1-1; D remains ambiguous. CDR3 length equals 14 residues. The V gene lost 1 base and the J gene lost 1 base, with 7 bases spanning the gap. Germline V gene sequence: CDR1 MGHDK, CDR2 SYGVNS.